Below, 5 T cell receptor beta chains from the same sample are listed, as sequenced in a study of T-cell reconstitution after alpha-beta-depleted transplantation in children (dated by TCRdb to about 2016). Library generation was performed with PCR. Sequencing used an Illumina HiSeq 2500. TCR library preparation used molecular barcoding, with unique molecular identifiers applied to normalize quantification of the TCRbeta repertoire. TCRdb ran its own pipeline on the public reads, namely fastp trimming at Q25 and MiXCR clone calling, and kept in-frame beta chains. Rows with a matching CDR3 protein are joined into one entry that keeps the most common DNA and genes. This sample holds 500,000 to 650,000 distinct CDR3 sequences; over 9.5% were observed only once. The ten largest make up approximately 15% of the sample. What the treatment or condition label conveys for this sample: allogeneic hematopoietic cell transplantation with graft depleted of TCRalphabeta T cells and CD19 B cells.

The starting material was PBMCs, mostly from graft donor cells, obtained 180 days after TCRalphabeta/CD19-depleted stem cell transplant. The receptors originated from a female patient between 2 and 10 years old who had a stem cell transplant for aplastic anemia, so the T cells may come from the graft donor.

This clonotype has a handful of counts. The chain recombines TRBV19 with TRBJ2-7; TRBD2 matches 9 bases. Germline V gives CDR1 LNHDA, CDR2 SQIVND (reference sequence). V lost 1 base and J lost 1; bases outside the gene matches: 14. This CDR3 region has 19 residues. The CDR3 is CASSIVSEYAGGPSYEQYF. The CDR3 region has the DNA TGTGCCAGTAGTATAGTATCGGAATACGCGGGAGGGCCATCCTACGAGCAGTACTTC.

The chain has TRBV7-2 and TRBJ2-4; either TRBD1 or TRBD2 may supply D (5 bases each). CDR1 SGHTA and CDR2 FQGNSA come from the germline V gene. V lost 5 bases to trimming and J lost 0 bases, with 14 bases between them. This CDR3 is 16 amino acids long. The CDR3 bases are TGTGCCAGCAGCCGACTACAGGCCATAGCCAAAAACATTCAGTACTTC. Translated, it gives CASSRLQAIAKNIQYF.

This clonotype was observed a few times. The CDR3 loop reads CSAGTGGVRGNQPQHF. The CDR3 DNA follows: TGCAGTGCAGGGACAGGAGGGGTAAGGGGCAATCAGCCCCAGCATTTT. The V gene is TRBV20-1, the J gene TRBJ1-5; 8 nucleotides align to TRBD1. Looked up from germline, CDR1 is DFQATT and CDR2 is SNEGSKA (reference sequence). V was pared by 6 bases and J by 2 bases, with 12 bases of the junction left unmatched. The CDR3 runs 16 residues.

The chain is built from TRBV12-3 or TRBV12-4 and TRBJ1-2; 7 bases agree with TRBD1. This CDR3 is 14 amino acids long. V trimming: 2 bases; J trimming: 8 bases; junction bases outside the gene matches: 8. CDR3 region: CASSLFDRVGGYTF. CDR3 DNA sequence: TGTGCCAGCAGTTTATTCGACAGGGTGGGCGGCTACACCTTC.

This clonotype occurred a few times. This chain joins TRBV11-2 and TRBJ2-3; 11 bases map to TRBD2. The V segment lost 2 bases and the J segment 6 bases; nucleotides outside the gene matches: 4. Germline CDR1 and CDR2: SGHAT and FQNNGV. CDR3 length equals 15 residues. The CDR3 loop is CASSLSSGRLDTQYF. The CDR3 region has the DNA TGTGCCAGCAGCTTATCTAGCGGGAGGCTGGATACGCAGTATTTT.